This T cell receptor (beta chain) was captured in a study of blood T cell repertoires in COVID-19. Assay used: immunoSEQ multiplex PCR; TCRdb lists only in-frame clones, some missing. The sample has tens of thousands of clones, 65% to 85% seen once. Sequenced sample: peripheral blood. This TCR came from a woman aged 55-75 years with acute or convalescent COVID-19.

The CDR3 DNA sequence: TGTGCCAGCCTCTCCTATAATTCACCCCTCCACTTT. Translating it yields CASLSYNSPLHF. J is TRBJ1-6 and V is TRBV6-1, with unresolved D. The germline gives CDR1 MNHNS, CDR2 SASEGT. The V end was cut by 8 bases, the J end by 0 bases, with 2 bases between. There are 12 residues in the CDR3.